The rows below give T cell receptor beta chains drawn from one sample of a study of monozygotic twins with inflammatory bowel disease. Reanalyzing the 5' RACE reads, TCRdb keeps one entry per CDR3 protein, without DNA. The listing contains around 200,000 distinct CDR3 sequences. The specimen was blood. These receptors came from a human donor with ulcerative colitis or Crohn's disease, or a healthy co-twin of an affected twin (not recorded which). Each CDR3 is given with its conserved first and last residue.

v_gene: TRBV20-1
j_gene: TRBJ2-1
CDR3aa: CSASMGLAGAHNEQFF

v_gene: TRBV20-1
j_gene: TRBJ1-5
CDR3aa: CSASGEVGNQPQHF

v_gene: TRBV7-2
j_gene: TRBJ1-1
CDR3aa: CASSLVNTEAFF

v_gene: TRBV19
j_gene: TRBJ2-2
CDR3aa: CASSPRTGGSAGELFF

v_gene: TRBV5-4
j_gene: TRBJ1-1
CDR3aa: CASSLGGAGGNTEAFF

v_gene: TRBV7-2
j_gene: TRBJ1-4
CDR3aa: CASSFVGGTYEKLFF

v_gene: TRBV5-1
j_gene: TRBJ1-2
CDR3aa: CASSSQDYGYTF

v_gene: TRBV20-1
j_gene: TRBJ2-3
CDR3aa: CSATRWTGNGLSDTQYF

v_gene: TRBV5-6
j_gene: TRBJ2-2
CDR3aa: CASSLDRGNTGELFF

v_gene: TRBV20-1
j_gene: TRBJ1-6
CDR3aa: CSAREGRTAPDSPLHF

v_gene: TRBV10-3
j_gene: TRBJ2-1
CDR3aa: CAISVGRDRGHNEQFF

v_gene: TRBV20-1
j_gene: TRBJ2-7
CDR3aa: CSARDGQTYEQYF

v_gene: TRBV20-1
j_gene: TRBJ2-3
CDR3aa: CSARSIQGDTQYF

v_gene: TRBV2
j_gene: TRBJ2-6
CDR3aa: CASRVDSLGANVLTF

v_gene: TRBV7-2
j_gene: TRBJ1-1
CDR3aa: CASSHGQGILRGTEAFF

v_gene: TRBV9
j_gene: TRBJ1-6
CDR3aa: CASSVVAGGSSPLHF

v_gene: TRBV5-1
j_gene: TRBJ2-5
CDR3aa: CASSLAAGLQETQYF

v_gene: TRBV10-3
j_gene: TRBJ1-5
CDR3aa: CAISFDGNNQPQHF

v_gene: TRBV5-1
j_gene: TRBJ1-4
CDR3aa: CASSFGTANEKLFF

v_gene: TRBV20-1
j_gene: TRBJ2-5
CDR3aa: CSAPGTSEETQYF

v_gene: TRBV2
j_gene: TRBJ1-2
CDR3aa: CASIGLTRGGYTF

v_gene: TRBV27
j_gene: TRBJ1-1
CDR3aa: CASAQGGGNTEAFF

v_gene: TRBV4-1
j_gene: TRBJ2-3
CDR3aa: CASSQGRGGKDTQYF

v_gene: TRBV20-1
j_gene: TRBJ2-1
CDR3aa: CSARLAGINNEQFF

v_gene: TRBV7-2
j_gene: TRBJ1-2
CDR3aa: CASSLRDSATYGYTF

v_gene: TRBV6-1
j_gene: TRBJ2-3
CDR3aa: CASSGWLGDTQYF

v_gene: TRBV18
j_gene: TRBJ2-7
CDR3aa: CASSPAITGGEQYF

v_gene: TRBV5-1
j_gene: TRBJ2-3
CDR3aa: CASSNSGTDTQYF

v_gene: TRBV6-5
j_gene: TRBJ1-1
CDR3aa: CASSYSQTVNTEAFF

v_gene: TRBV7-2
j_gene: TRBJ1-1
CDR3aa: CASSLEVGDTEAFF

v_gene: TRBV27
j_gene: TRBJ2-3
CDR3aa: CASRQGNTDTQYF

v_gene: TRBV20-1
j_gene: TRBJ1-5
CDR3aa: CSARDRLGGGQPQHF

v_gene: TRBV29-1
j_gene: TRBJ1-4
CDR3aa: CSVGGSGYLNEKLFF

v_gene: TRBV10-3
j_gene: TRBJ2-7
CDR3aa: CAISESKFGDLPSYEQYF

v_gene: TRBV11-2
j_gene: TRBJ2-3
CDR3aa: CASRGDRVNPDTQYF

v_gene: TRBV4-2
j_gene: TRBJ1-4
CDR3aa: CASSQAGTRNEKLFF

v_gene: TRBV5-6
j_gene: TRBJ1-1
CDR3aa: CASSPVGEVKAFF

v_gene: TRBV15
j_gene: TRBJ2-7
CDR3aa: CATSRVGTATYEQYF

v_gene: TRBV5-1
j_gene: TRBJ1-3
CDR3aa: CASSGSNSGNTIYF

v_gene: TRBV12-3/TRBV12-4
j_gene: TRBJ2-2
CDR3aa: CASSPGTRNTGELFF

v_gene: TRBV7-2
j_gene: TRBJ2-7
CDR3aa: CASSPGTAFYEQYF